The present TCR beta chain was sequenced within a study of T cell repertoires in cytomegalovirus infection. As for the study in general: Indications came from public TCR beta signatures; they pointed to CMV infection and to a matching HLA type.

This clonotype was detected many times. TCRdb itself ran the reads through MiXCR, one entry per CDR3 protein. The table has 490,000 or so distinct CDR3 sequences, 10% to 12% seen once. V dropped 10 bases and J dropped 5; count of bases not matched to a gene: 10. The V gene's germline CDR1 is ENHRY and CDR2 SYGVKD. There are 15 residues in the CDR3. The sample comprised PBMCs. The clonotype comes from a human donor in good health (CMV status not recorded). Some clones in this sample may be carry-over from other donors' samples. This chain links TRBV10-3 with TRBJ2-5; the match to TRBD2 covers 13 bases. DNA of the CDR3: TGTGCCAGCCAGGGACTAGCGGGGACCGATGAGACCCAGTACTTC. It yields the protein CASQGLAGTDETQYF.